The 21 T cell receptor beta chains listed next were all sequenced from one sample in a study of control samples from healthy donors and cancer patients. Sequencing used immunoSEQ multiplex PCR; TCRdb keeps in-frame clones, though not all of them. This sample has 150,000 or so clones, with roughly 88% found just once. The sequenced material came from blood. These TCRs come from a young man in good health.

The V call is TRBV4-1, the J call TRBJ2-2; TRBD2 matches 9 bases. V shed 0 bases and J 4 bases; nucleotides not matched to a gene: 12. CDR3 length equals 19 residues. Germline loops: CDR1 MGHRA, CDR2 YSYEKL. This CDR3 is CASSQDLERGDLSTGELFF. The CDR3 DNA is TGCGCCAGCAGCCAAGATTTGGAGCGGGGGGATTTAAGCACCGGGGAGCTGTTTTTT.

This chain joins TRBV12-3 or TRBV12-4 and TRBJ2-7, with D possibly being TRBD2 (5 bases). Trimming left V 0 bases short and J 12 bases short, with 9 bases between. The CDR3 extends over 11 amino acids. The chain's CDR3 is CASSLAGMLYF. The CDR3 bases are TGTGCCAGCAGTTTAGCCGGGATGCTGTACTTC.

The chain carries TRBV6-4 and TRBJ1-5; D ambiguous. Germline V gene data show CDR1 as MRHNA and CDR2 as SNTAGT. The CDR3 runs to 13 residues. V dropped 10 bases and J dropped 4 bases, with 14 bases sitting between them. Here the CDR3 reads CANCRWGNQPQHF. CDR3 nucleotides: TGTGCCAATTGTAGGTGGGGTAATCAGCCCCAGCATTTT.

The chain has TRBV5-4 and TRBJ1-2; no definite D call. The CDR3 is made up of 14 amino acids. Between the trimmed V and J ends, which lost 2 bases and 8 bases, there was a span of 16 bases. The germline V gene encodes CDR1 SGHNT and CDR2 YYREEE (reference sequence). The CDR3 region is CASSFPDGVGGYTF. CDR3 nucleotides: TGTGCCAGCAGCTTCCCGGACGGAGTTGGCGGCTACACCTTC.

The gene calls are TRBV30 and TRBJ2-6, with D possibly being TRBD2 (5 bases). Germline V lookup: CDR1 GTSNPN, CDR2 SVGIG (reference sequence). This CDR3 is built from 14 residues. V lost 3 bases and J 4 bases, leaving 10 bases between the germline ends. For the CDR3, the DNA is TGTGCCTGGAGAACGGGGTCCGGGGCCAACGTCCTGACTTTC. It encodes CAWRTGSGANVLTF.

The V gene is TRBV4-3, the J gene TRBJ2-1; 10 positions match TRBD2. Germline loops: CDR1 LGHNA, CDR2 YSLEER. The trim removed 0 bases at V and 6 bases at J, leaving 2 bases unmatched. The CDR3 runs to 15 residues. CDR3 sequence reads: CASSQDGLAANEQFF. CDR3 DNA: TGCGCCAGCAGCCAAGATGGACTAGCGGCCAATGAGCAGTTCTTC.

This sequence joins TRBV28 and TRBJ1-2, with a tentative D call TRBD1 (5 bases). V gave up 4 bases and J gave up 7 bases, with 16 bases separating them. Germline V lookup: CDR1 MDHEN, CDR2 SYDVKM. The CDR3 loop spans 14 amino acids. The CDR3 protein is CASSSEVPRGGYTF. For the CDR3, the DNA is TGTGCCAGCAGTTCCGAAGTCCCGAGGGGTGGCTACACCTTC.

J is TRBJ1-2 and V is TRBV9; TRBD1 is a possible D gene (5 bases). The length of the CDR3 is 14 residues. V lost 4 bases and J lost 2, with 12 bases in between. Germline CDR1 is SGDLS and CDR2 is YYNGEE. The DNA of the CDR3 is TGTGCCAGCAGCCCCGAGACAGTAAACTATGGCTACACCTTC. It is translated as CASSPETVNYGYTF.

This chain links TRBV25-1 with TRBJ2-1; 11 bases line up with TRBD2. Germline trimming cut 4 bases from V and 9 bases from J; bases unmatched to any gene: 8. The V gene's germline CDR1 is MGHDK and CDR2 SYGVNS. The CDR3 contains 15 residues. In DNA form, the CDR3 reads TGTGCCAGCAGTGTTATTAGCGGGGGGGCCGGTGAGCAGTTCTTC. It codes for CASSVISGGAGEQFF.

CDR3 residues: CAWSPILTSGLLRETQYF. The CDR3 DNA is TGTGCCTGGAGTCCCATCTTGACTAGCGGGCTCCTCAGGGAGACCCAGTACTTC. V usage is TRBV30 and J usage is TRBJ2-5; 10 bases line up with TRBD2. In germline, CDR1 is GTSNPN, CDR2 SVGIG (reference sequence). CDR3 length: 18 residues. The ends lost 2 bases at V and 5 bases at J; junction bases unmatched: 17.

The rearrangement joins TRBV28 to TRBJ1-3, with a tentative D call TRBD1 (5 bases). CDR1 and CDR2 from the germline V gene are MDHEN and SYDVKM. V shed 10 bases and J shed 7 bases, with 20 bases lying between them. The CDR3 covers 14 residues. The CDR3 reads CATFPQDGTNTIYF. The CDR3 DNA reads TGTGCCACCTTTCCCCAGGACGGGACCAACACCATATATTTT.

The chain is built from TRBV6-1 and TRBJ1-2; possibly TRBD1 for D (5 bases). The germline V gene encodes CDR1 MNHNS and CDR2 SASEGT. V dropped 0 bases and J dropped 4 bases, with 21 bases sitting between them. The CDR3 sequence is 18 residues long. Written as DNA, the CDR3 is TGTGCCAGCAGTGAAGCGCGGCGGGGGGGAGGGAGAAGCTATGGCTACACCTTC. Amino acids: CASSEARRGGGRSYGYTF.

The chain uses TRBV28 and TRBJ1-2; D call uncertain. V lost 6 bases and J 3 bases, leaving 8 bases between the germline ends. Germline CDR1 reads MDHEN; CDR2 reads SYDVKM. The CDR3 sequence is 12 residues long. The CDR3: CASSGPDYGYTF. The CDR3 DNA reads as TGTGCCAGCAGCGGACCAGACTATGGCTACACCTTC.

The DNA for the CDR3 is TGTGCCAGCTGCCCTCGCCGATCTCAAGAGACCCAGTACTTC. This sequence encodes CASCPRRSQETQYF. This sequence joins TRBV6-5 and TRBJ2-5; D gene ambiguous. Trimming stripped 8 bases from V and 2 bases from J, with 15 bases between. The CDR3 consists of 14 residues. Germline V gene sequence: CDR1 MNHEY, CDR2 SVGAGI.

The chain is built from TRBV6-4 and TRBJ1-1, with 9 nucleotides matching TRBD1. This CDR3 has 16 residues. Germline assignment: CDR1 MRHNA and CDR2 SNTAGT. V was pared by 4 bases and J by 3 bases, with 9 bases of the junction left unmatched. CDR3 sequence reads: CASSVYRGPWDTEAFF. The CDR3 nucleotides read TGTGCCAGCAGTGTGTACAGGGGGCCATGGGACACTGAAGCTTTCTTT.

This chain connects TRBV7-2 to TRBJ2-2; 7 bases are a match to TRBD2. The V and J ends lost 5 bases and 2 bases, in that order; junction bases with no gene match: 8. Germline CDR1 reads SGHTA; CDR2 reads FQGNSA. The CDR3 has 16 amino acids. Written as DNA, the CDR3 is TGTGCCAGCAGCCCACCCGGGACTACCAACACCGGGGAGCTGTTTTTT. Its protein is CASSPPGTTNTGELFF.

The chain has TRBV3-1 (or the pseudogene TRBV3-2) and TRBJ2-2; possible D gene TRBD1, 7 bases. The CDR3 runs to 15 residues. The V end lost 10 bases, the J end lost 5 bases, and 20 bases lay between the germline ends. From germline, CDR1 is LGHDT and CDR2 YNNKEL (reference sequence). The CDR3, as DNA: TGTGCCACCACCCAGACAGGGAGGCGAACCGGGGAGCTGTTTTTT. Protein sequence: CATTQTGRRTGELFF.

The table lists this clone with a few counts. The chain uses TRBV12-3 or TRBV12-4 and TRBJ2-1; maybe TRBD1 (5 bases). V was trimmed by 3 bases and J by 6 bases, leaving 9 bases between them. The CDR3 contains 13 residues. The CDR3 region is CASSFSGPNEQFF. Here the CDR3 DNA reads TGTGCCAGCAGTTTTTCAGGGCCCAATGAGCAGTTCTTC.

The count of this clone is one. The chain combines TRBV20-1 with TRBJ2-3, with 9 nucleotides matching TRBD2. The V gene end was trimmed by 3 bases and the J gene end by 7 bases; junction bases not matched to a gene: 5. The CDR3 is 13 residues long. CDR1 is DFQATT and CDR2 is SNEGSKA in the germline V gene (reference sequence). CDR3 sequence reads: CSASLAGPNTQYF. CDR3 DNA sequence: TGCAGTGCTAGTCTAGCGGGACCGAATACGCAGTATTTT.

This clone was recorded only once. V gene TRBV5-4 combines with J gene TRBJ2-7; 9 positions agree with TRBD1. Germline-derived CDR1 and CDR2 are SGHNT and YYREEE (reference sequence). V lost 1 base and J lost 5; bases outside the gene matches: 7. CDR3 length: 15 amino acids. The CDR3 nucleotides are TGTGCCAGCAGCTTGACCGGGACAGGGATCCACGAGCAGTACTTC. This gives the protein CASSLTGTGIHEQYF.

This chain uses TRBV7-2 with TRBJ1-6, with D hard to call. CDR3 length: 15 amino acids. Germline CDR1 SGHTA, CDR2 FQGNSA. Trimming left V 1 base short and J 4 bases short, with 8 bases between. The CDR3: CASSLEGGYNSPLHF. CDR3 DNA sequence: TGTGCCAGCAGCTTAGAAGGAGGTTATAATTCACCCCTCCACTTT.